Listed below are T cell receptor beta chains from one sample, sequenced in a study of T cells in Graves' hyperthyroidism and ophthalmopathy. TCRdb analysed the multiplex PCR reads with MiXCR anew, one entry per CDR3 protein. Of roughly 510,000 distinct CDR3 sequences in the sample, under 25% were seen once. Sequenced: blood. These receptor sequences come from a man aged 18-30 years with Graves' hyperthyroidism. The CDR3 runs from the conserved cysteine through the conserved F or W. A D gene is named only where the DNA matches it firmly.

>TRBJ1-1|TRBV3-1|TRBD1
CASSRTGRHTEAFF
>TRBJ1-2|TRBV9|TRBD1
CASSVTGGGYTF
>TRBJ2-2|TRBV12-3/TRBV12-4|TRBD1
CASSLTWTGPGELFF
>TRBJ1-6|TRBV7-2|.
CASSYAGVGPLHF
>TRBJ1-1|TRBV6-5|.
CASSYEAKTEAFF
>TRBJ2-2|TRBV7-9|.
CASSPGRGPGELFF
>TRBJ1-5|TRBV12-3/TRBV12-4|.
CASSSGRTGNLNQPQHF
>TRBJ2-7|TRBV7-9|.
CASSLGEYEQYF
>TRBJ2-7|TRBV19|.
CASSRALDKTYEQYF
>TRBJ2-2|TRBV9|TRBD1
CASSSLVGQGYTGELFF
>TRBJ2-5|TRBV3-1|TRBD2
CASSQAGLGETQYF
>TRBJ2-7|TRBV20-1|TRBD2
CSARVGREFREQYF
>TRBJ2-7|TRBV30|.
CAWSDGTGQQYF
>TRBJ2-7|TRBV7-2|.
CASSLADSTLYEQYF
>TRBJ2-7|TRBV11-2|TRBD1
CASSRKGTGGRRLSYEQYF
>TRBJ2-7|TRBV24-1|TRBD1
CATSGTGSGYEQYF